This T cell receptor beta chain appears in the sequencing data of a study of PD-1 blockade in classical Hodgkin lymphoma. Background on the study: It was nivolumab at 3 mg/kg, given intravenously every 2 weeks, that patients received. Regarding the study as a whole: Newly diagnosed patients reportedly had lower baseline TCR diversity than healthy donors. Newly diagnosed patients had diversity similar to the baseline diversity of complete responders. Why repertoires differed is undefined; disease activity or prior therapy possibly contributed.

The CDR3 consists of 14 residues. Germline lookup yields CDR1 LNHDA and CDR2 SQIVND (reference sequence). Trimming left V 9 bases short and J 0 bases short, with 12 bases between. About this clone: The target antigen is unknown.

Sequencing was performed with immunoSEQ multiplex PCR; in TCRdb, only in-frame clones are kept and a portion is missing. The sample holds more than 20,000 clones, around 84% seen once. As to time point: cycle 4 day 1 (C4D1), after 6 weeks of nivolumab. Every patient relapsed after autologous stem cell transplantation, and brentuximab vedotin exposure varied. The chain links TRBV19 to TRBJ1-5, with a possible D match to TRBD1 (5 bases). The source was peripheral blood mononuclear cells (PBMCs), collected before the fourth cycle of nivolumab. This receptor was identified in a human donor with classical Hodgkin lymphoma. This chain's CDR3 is CASRERGSNQPQHF. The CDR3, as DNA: TGTGCCAGCAGGGAGAGGGGTAGCAATCAGCCCCAGCATTTT. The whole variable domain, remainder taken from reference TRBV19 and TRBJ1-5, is DGGITQSPKYLFRKEGQNVTLSCEQNLNHDAMYWYRQDPGQGLRLIYYSQIVNDFQKGDIAEGYSVSREKKESFPLTVTSAQKNPTAFYLCASRERGSNQPQHFGDGTRLSIL.